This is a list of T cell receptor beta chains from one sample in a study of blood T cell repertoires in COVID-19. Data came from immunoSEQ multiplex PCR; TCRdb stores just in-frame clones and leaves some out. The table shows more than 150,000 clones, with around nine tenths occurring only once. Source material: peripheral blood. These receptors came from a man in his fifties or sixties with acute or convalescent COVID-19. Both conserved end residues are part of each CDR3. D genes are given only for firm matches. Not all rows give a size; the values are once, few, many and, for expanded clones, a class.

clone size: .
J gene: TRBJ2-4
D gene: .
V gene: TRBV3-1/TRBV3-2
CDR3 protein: CATGPSENIQYF

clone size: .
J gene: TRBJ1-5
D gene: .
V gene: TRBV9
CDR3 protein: CASYALWGGLQPQHF

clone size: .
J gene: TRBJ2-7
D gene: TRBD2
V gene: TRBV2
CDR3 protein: CASQRGSYEQYF

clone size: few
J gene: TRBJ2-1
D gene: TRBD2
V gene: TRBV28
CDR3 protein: CASSRPLQLAGENEQFF

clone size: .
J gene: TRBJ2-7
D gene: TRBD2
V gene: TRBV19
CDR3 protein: CASSLHSGSYEQYF

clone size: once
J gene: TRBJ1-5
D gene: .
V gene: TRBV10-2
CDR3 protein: CASSPSGNDNQPQHF

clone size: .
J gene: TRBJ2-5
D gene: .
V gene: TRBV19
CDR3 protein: CASSIGPRGGQETQYF

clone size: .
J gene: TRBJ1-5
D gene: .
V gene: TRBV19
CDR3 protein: CASSAFAGRGQPQHF

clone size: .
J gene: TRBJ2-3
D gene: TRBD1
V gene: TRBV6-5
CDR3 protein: CASSLGQSDTQYF

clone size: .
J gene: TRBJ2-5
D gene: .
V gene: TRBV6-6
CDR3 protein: CASSRLSGTNLRETQYF

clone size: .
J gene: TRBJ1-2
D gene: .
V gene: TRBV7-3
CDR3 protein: CASSFQQGTAYGYTF

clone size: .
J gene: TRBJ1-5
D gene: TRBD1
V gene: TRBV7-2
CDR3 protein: CASRRTGTGSNQPQHF

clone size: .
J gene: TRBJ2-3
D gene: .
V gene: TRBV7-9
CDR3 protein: CASSLRGSSSTDTQYF

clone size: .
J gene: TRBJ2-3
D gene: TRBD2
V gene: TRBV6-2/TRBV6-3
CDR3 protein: CASSPRLAGGPDTQYF

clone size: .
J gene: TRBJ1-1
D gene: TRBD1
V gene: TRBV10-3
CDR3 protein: CAISGTGGSEAFF

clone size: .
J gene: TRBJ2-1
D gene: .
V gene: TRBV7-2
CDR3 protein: CASSLDSSYNYNEQFF

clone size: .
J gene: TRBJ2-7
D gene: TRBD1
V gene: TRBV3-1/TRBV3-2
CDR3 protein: CASSQSYRGLQQYF

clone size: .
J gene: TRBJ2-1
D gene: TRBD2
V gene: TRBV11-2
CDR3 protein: CASSDPGGGSYNEQFF

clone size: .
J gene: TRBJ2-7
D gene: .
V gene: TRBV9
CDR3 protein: CASSVEPGARGQYF

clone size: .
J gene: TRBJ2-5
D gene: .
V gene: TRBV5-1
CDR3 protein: CASSLVGGPKAQYF

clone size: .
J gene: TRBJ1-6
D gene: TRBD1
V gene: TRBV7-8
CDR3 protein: CASSLGQRKPLHF

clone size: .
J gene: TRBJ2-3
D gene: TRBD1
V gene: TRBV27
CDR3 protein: CASSPVVTGDLDTQYF